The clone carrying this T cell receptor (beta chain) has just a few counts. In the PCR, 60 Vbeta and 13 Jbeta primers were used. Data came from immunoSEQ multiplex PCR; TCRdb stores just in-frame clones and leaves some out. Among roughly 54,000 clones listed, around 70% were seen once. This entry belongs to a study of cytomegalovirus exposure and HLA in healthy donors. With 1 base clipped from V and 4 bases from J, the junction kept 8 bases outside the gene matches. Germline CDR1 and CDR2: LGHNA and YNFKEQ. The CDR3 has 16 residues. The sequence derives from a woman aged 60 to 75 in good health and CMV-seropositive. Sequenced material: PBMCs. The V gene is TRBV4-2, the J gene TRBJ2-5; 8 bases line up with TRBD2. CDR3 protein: CASSQGYTGGSETQYF. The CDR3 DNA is TGTGCCAGCAGCCAAGGGTATACGGGGGGGTCAGAGACCCAGTACTTC.